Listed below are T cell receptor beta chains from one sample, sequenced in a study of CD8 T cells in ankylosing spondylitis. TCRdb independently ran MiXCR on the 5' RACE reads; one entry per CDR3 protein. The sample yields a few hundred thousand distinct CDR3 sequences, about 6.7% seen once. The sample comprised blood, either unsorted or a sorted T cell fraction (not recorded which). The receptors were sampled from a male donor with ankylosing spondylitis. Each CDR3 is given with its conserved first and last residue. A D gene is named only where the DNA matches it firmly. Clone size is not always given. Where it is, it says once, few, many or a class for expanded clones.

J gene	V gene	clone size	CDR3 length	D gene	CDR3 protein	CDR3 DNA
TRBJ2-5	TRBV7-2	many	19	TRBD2	CASSLNDSGRYYTEETQYF	TGTGCCAGCAGCCTTAACGATAGCGGGAGGTACTATACCGAAGAGACCCAGTACTTC
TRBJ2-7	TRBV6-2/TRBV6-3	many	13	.	CASSYSPVYEQYF	TGTGCCAGCAGTTACTCGCCTGTCTACGAGCAGTACTTC
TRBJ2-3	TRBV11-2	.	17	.	CASSPTPPLGGTDTQYF	TGTGCCAGCAGCCCGACACCCCCACTTGGGGGCACAGATACGCAGTATTTT
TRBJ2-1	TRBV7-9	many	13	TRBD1	CASSSTGAYEQFF	TGTGCCAGCAGCTCGACAGGGGCCTATGAGCAGTTCTTC
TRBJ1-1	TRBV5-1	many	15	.	CASSFRQGWNTEAFF	TGCGCCAGCAGCTTTCGGCAGGGTTGGAACACTGAAGCTTTCTTT
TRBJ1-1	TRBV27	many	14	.	CASSILQGFPEAFF	TGTGCCAGCAGTATCCTACAGGGTTTCCCTGAAGCTTTCTTT
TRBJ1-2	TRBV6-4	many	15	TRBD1	CASSSGTGGLSGYTF	TGTGCCAGCAGTTCCGGGACAGGGGGCTTGAGTGGCTACACCTTC
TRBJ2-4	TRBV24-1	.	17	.	CATSAGSDPFGKNIQYF	TGTGCCACCAGTGCTGGGTCGGACCCCTTCGGCAAAAACATTCAGTACTTC
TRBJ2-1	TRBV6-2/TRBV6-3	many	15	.	CASSSWGLVYNEQFF	TGTGCCAGCAGTTCTTGGGGTTTGGTTTACAATGAGCAGTTCTTC
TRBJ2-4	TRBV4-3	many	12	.	CASSQDRTSQYF	TGCGCCAGCAGCCAAGATCGGACGAGCCAGTACTTC
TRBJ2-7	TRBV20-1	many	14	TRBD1	CSARVGQGSYEQYF	TGCAGTGCTAGAGTAGGACAGGGGTCCTACGAGCAGTACTTC
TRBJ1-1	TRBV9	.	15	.	CASTQNGVQNTEAFF	TGTGCCAGCACCCAGAACGGGGTGCAGAACACTGAAGCTTTCTTT
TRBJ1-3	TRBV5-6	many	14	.	CASRPSFSGNTIYF	TGTGCCAGCAGACCCAGTTTCTCTGGAAACACCATATATTTT
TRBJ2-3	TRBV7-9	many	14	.	CASAGETNTDTQYF	TGTGCCAGCGCCGGGGAGACTAACACAGATACGCAGTATTTT
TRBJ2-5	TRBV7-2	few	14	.	CASSPSRLLETQYF	TGTGCCAGCAGCCCGTCCCGTCTCTTGGAGACCCAGTACTTC
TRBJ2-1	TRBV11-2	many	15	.	CASSYLGIAYHEQFF	TGTGCCAGCAGCTATCTAGGGATAGCTTACCATGAGCAGTTCTTC
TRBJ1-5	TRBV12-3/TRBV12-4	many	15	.	CASSLGGGGNQPQHF	TGTGCCAGCAGTTTAGGGGGCGGTGGCAATCAGCCCCAGCATTTT
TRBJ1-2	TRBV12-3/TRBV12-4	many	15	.	CASSKTPAANYGYTF	TGTGCCAGCAGTAAGACACCAGCCGCTAACTATGGCTACACCTTC
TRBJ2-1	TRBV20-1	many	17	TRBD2	CSAFGLADKSSYNEQFF	TGCAGTGCTTTCGGACTAGCGGATAAAAGCTCCTACAATGAGCAGTTCTTC
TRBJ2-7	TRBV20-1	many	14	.	CSARDLRFSYEQYF	TGCAGTGCTAGAGATTTAAGATTTTCCTACGAGCAGTACTTC
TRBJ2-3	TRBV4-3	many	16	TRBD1	CASSPGQGGGTDTQYF	TGCGCCAGCAGCCCAGGACAGGGTGGGGGAACAGATACGCAGTATTTT
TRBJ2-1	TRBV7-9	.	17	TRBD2	CASSPRTSAISYNEQFF	TGTGCCAGCAGCCCCCGGACTAGCGCCATCTCCTACAATGAGCAGTTCTTC
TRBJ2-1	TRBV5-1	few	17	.	CASSTPGHSISYNEQFF	TGCGCCAGCAGCACCCCGGGACACAGTATTTCCTACAATGAGCAGTTCTTC
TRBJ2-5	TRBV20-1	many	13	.	CSARPETRRTQYF	TGCAGTGCCCGACCGGAGACAAGAAGGACCCAGTACTTC
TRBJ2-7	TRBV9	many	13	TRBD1	CASSEGQGYEQYF	TGTGCCAGCAGTGAGGGACAGGGCTACGAGCAGTACTTC
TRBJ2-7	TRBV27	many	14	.	CASRGSTFSYEQYF	TGTGCCAGCAGAGGGTCTACCTTTTCCTACGAGCAGTACTTC
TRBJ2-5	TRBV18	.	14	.	CASSPVGEQETQYF	TGTGCCAGCTCACCAGTTGGGGAGCAAGAGACCCAGTACTTC
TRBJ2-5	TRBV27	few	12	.	CASRSQEETQYF	TGTGCCAGCAGGAGTCAAGAAGAGACCCAGTACTTC
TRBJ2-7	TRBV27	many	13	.	CASSPGVHYEQYF	TGTGCCAGCAGCCCCGGGGTCCATTACGAGCAGTACTTC
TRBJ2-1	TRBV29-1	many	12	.	CSVVGNPHEQFF	TGCAGCGTTGTCGGGAACCCCCATGAGCAGTTCTTC
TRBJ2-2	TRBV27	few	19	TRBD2	CASSFRTSGGKRETGELFF	TGTGCCAGCAGTTTCCGGACTAGCGGGGGCAAGAGAGAGACCGGGGAGCTGTTTTTT
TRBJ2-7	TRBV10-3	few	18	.	CAISEYPYGERSSYEQYF	TGTGCCATCAGTGAATACCCTTATGGTGAGAGGAGCTCCTACGAGCAGTACTTC
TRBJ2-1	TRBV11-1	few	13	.	CASSLVPGREQFF	TGTGCCAGCAGCTTAGTCCCCGGGCGTGAGCAGTTCTTC
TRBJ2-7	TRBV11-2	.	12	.	CASKVAHYEQYF	TGTGCTTCCAAGGTGGCACACTACGAGCAGTACTTC
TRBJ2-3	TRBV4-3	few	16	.	CASSQGSGPNTDTQYF	TGCGCCAGCAGCCAGGGAAGCGGGCCAAACACAGATACGCAGTATTTT
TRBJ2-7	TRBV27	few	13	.	CASSLGRSHEQYF	TGTGCCAGCAGTCTGGGGCGCTCCCACGAGCAGTACTTC
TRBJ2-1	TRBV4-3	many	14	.	CASSHLEGTNEQFF	TGCGCCAGCAGCCACCTGGAGGGAACCAATGAGCAGTTCTTC
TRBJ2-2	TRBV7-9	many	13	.	CASSLMNTGELFF	TGTGCCAGCAGCTTAATGAACACCGGGGAGCTGTTTTTT
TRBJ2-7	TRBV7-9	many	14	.	CASEPPGLTYEQYF	TGTGCCAGCGAGCCCCCGGGACTCACCTACGAGCAGTACTTC
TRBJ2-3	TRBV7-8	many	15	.	CASSFPRQGTDTQYF	TGTGCCAGCAGCTTCCCACGGCAGGGCACGGATACGCAGTATTTT
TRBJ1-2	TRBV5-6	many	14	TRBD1	CASSYGQAVYGYTF	TGTGCCAGCAGCTACGGACAGGCTGTGTATGGCTACACCTTC
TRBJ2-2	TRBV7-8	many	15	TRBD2	CASSGSGGAPGELFF	TGTGCCAGCAGCGGTAGCGGGGGGGCCCCCGGGGAGCTGTTTTTT
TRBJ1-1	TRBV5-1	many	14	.	CASSWGSGRAEAFF	TGCGCCAGCAGCTGGGGGTCCGGAAGAGCTGAAGCTTTCTTT
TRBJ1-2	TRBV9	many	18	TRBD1	CASSRSAAVGTGRYGYTF	TGTGCCAGCAGCCGCTCAGCCGCCGTTGGGACAGGGCGCTATGGCTACACCTTC
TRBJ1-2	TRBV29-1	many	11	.	CSGIWNYGYTF	TGCAGTGGGATTTGGAACTATGGCTACACCTTC
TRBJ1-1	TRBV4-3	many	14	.	CASSHAGPGTEAFF	TGCGCCAGCAGCCATGCGGGTCCGGGTACTGAAGCTTTCTTT
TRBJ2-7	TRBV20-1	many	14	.	CSAILDKSSYEQYF	TGCAGTGCTATTTTGGACAAGAGCTCCTACGAGCAGTACTTC
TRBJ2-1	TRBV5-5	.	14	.	CASSLGLVCDEQFF	TGTGCCAGCAGCTTGGGGCTAGTGTGCGATGAGCAGTTCTTC
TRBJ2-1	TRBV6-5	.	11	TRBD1	CASSGTGITFF	TGTGCCAGCAGTGGGACAGGGATTACGTTCTTC
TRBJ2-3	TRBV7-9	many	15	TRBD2	CASSPRGSGGDTQYF	TGTGCCAGCAGCCCTCGCGGTAGCGGGGGAGATACGCAGTATTTT
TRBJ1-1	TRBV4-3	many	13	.	CASSQGGNTEAFF	TGTGCCAGCAGCCAAGGGGGGAACACTGAAGCTTTCTTT
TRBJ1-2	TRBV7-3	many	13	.	CASSLSPRGGYTF	TGTGCCAGCAGCTTAAGTCCCCGCGGTGGCTACACCTTC
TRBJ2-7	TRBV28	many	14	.	CASSFGRSSYEQYF	TGTGCCAGCAGCTTTGGACGCAGCTCCTACGAGCAGTACTTC
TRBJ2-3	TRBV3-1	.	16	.	CASSQDYRLRIDTQYF	TGTGCCAGCAGCCAAGATTACCGACTAAGAATAGATACGCAGTATTTT
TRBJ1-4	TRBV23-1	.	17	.	CASSLSKFRTGGEKLFF	TGCGCCAGCAGTCTCTCAAAGTTTAGGACCGGTGGTGAAAAACTGTTTTTT